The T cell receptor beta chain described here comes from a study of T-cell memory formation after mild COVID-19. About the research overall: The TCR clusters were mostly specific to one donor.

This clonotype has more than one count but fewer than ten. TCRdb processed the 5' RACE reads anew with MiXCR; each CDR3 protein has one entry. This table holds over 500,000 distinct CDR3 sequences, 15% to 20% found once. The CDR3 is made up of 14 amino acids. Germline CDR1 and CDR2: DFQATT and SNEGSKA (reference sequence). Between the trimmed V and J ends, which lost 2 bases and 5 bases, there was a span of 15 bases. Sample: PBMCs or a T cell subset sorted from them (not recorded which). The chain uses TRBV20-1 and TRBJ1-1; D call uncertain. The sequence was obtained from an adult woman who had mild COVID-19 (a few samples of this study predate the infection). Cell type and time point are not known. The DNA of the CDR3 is TGCAGTGCTAGATTGGGCGCCTCGGGGACTGAAGCTTTCTTT. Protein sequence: CSARLGASGTEAFF.